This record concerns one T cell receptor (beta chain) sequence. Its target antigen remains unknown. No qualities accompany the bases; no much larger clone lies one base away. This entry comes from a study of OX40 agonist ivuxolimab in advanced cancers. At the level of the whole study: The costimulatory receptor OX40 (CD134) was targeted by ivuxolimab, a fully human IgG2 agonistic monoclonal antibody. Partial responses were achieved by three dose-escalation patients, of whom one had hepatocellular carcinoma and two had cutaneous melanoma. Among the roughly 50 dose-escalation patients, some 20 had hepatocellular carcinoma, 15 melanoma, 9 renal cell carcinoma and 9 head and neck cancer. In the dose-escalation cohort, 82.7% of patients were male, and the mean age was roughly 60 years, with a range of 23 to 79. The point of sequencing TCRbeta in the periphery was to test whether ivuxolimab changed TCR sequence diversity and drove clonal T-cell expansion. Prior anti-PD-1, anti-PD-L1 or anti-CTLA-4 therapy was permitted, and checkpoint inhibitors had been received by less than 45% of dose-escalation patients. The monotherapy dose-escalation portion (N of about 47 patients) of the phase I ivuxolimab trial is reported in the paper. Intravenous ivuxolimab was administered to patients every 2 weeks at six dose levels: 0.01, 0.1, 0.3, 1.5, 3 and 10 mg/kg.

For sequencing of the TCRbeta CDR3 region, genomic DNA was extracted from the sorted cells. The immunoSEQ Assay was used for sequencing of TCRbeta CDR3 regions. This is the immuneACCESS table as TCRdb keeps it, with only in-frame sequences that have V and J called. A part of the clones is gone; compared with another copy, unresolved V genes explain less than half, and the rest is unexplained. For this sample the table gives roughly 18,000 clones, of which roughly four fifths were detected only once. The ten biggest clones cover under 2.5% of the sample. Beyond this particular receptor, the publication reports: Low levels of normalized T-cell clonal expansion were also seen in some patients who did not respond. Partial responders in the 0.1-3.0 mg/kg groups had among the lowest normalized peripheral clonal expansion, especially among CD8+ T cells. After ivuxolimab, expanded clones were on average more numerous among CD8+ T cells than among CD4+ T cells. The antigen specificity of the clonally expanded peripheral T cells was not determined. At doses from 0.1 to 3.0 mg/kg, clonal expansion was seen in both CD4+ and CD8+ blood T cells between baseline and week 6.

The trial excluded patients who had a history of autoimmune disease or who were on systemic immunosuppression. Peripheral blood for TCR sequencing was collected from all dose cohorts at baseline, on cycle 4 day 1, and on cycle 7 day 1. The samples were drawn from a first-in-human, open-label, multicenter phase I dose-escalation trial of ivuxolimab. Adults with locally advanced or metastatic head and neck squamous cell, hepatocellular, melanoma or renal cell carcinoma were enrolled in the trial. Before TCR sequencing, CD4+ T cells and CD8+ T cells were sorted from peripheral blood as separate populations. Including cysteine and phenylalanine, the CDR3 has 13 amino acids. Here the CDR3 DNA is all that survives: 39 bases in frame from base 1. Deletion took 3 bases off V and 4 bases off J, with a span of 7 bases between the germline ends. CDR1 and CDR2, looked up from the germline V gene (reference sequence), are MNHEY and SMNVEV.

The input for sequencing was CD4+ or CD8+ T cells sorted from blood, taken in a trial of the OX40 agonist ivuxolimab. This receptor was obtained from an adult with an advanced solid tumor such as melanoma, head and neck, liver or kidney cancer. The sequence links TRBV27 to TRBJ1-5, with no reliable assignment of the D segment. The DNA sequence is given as TGTGCCAGCAGTTTCGCAGAGAATCAGCCCCAGCATTTT. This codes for CASSFAENQPQHF.